The present TCR beta chain was sequenced within a study of T cells in Graves' hyperthyroidism and ophthalmopathy. There were TCR beta CDR3 regions amplified from RNA transcripts. HTBI primers drove first-round RT-PCR of the TCR CDR3. MiXCR was run by TCRdb on the multiplex PCR reads, yielding one entry per CDR3 protein. The profile covers 25,000 to 30,000 distinct CDR3 sequences, with nearly 45% appearing a single time and under 13% taken by the ten largest. This receptor was taken from a woman in her twenties or thirties with Graves' hyperthyroidism. Sequenced input: blood.

In DNA, the CDR3 is TGTGCCAGCGGGGACAGGGGGCGCGGAGATACGCAGTATTTT. It encodes CASGDRGRGDTQYF. The chain combines TRBV7-2 with TRBJ2-3, with 12 nucleotides matching TRBD1. This CDR3 is built from 14 residues. J was trimmed by 5 bases and V by 8 bases; bases with no gene match: 5. Per the germline V gene, CDR1 is SGHTA and CDR2 is FQGNSA.